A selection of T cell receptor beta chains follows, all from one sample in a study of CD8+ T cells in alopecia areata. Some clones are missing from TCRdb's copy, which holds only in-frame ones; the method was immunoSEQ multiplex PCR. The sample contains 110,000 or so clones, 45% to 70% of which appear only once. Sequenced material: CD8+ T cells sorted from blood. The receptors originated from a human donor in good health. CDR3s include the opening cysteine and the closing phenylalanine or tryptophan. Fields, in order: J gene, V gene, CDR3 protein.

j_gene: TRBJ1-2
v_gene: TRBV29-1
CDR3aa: CSVEEGKTYGYTF

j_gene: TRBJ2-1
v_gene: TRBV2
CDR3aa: CASSEPVAGVPMGEQFF

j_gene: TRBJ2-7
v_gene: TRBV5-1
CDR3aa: CASSWDISYEQYF

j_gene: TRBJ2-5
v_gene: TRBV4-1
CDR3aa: CASSQLPAETQYF

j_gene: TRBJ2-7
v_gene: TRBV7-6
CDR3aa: CASSLVSGGAEQYF

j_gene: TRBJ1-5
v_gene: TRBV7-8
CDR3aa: CASSIGGGNQPQHF

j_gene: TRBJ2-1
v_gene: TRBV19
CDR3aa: CASSAVSSYNEQFF

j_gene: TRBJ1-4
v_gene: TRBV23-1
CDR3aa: CASSREGPTNEKLFF

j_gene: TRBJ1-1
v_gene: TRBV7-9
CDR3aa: CASSTKGQARVNTEAFF

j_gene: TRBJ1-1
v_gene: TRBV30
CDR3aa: CAWSTPGQMNTEAFF

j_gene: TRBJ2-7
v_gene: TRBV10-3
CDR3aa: CAISDTEGNSYEQYF

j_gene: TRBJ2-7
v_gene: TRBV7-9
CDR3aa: CASSLVGALYEQYF

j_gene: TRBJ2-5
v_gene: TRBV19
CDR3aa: CASSISTGFSETQYF

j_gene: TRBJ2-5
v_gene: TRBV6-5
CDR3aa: CASSYSGGSETQYF

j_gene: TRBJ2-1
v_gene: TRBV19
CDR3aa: CASSMTGADYNEQFF

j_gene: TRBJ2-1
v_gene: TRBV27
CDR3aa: CASSPGTGAYNEQFF